The entry that follows covers one T cell receptor beta chain sequence. What it binds is not known. The data were taken from a study of response to subunit inactivated influenza vaccine. Study-level findings and limits: It was the authors' suggestion that each seasonal influenza vaccination recruits few new T cells.

This CDR3 is 14 amino acids long. Germline CDR1 DFQATT, CDR2 SNEGSKA (reference sequence). The ends were cut back, 0 bases at V and 5 bases at J, with 11 bases in the middle. MiXCR, run by TCRdb on the RT-PCR reads, gives a single entry per CDR3 protein. Among around 850,000 distinct CDR3 sequences, around 18% were seen once, and the ten largest hold about 11%. The specimen was PBMCs from blood, collected around 5 days after vaccination. This receptor was taken from a man aged 50 or older who received an inactivated influenza vaccine. The chain employs TRBV20-1 and TRBJ2-1, with a tentative D call TRBD2 (6 bases). The CDR3 spells CSARDRLGDNEQFF. In DNA form, the CDR3 reads TGCAGTGCTAGAGACCGACTAGGCGACAATGAGCAGTTCTTC.